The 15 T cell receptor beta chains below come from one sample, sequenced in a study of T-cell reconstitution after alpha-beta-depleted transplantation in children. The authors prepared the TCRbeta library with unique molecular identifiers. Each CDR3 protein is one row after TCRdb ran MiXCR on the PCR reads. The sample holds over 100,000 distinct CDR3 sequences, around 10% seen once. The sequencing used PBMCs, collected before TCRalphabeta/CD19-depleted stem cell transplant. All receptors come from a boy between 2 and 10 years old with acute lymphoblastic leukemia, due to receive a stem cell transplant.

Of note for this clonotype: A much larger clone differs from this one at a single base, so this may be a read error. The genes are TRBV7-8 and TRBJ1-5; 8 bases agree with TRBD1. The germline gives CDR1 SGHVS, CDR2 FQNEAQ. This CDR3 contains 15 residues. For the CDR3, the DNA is TGTGCCAGCACCTTAGGACAGGGCAGCAATCAGCCCCAGCATTTT. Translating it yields CASTLGQGSNQPQHF.

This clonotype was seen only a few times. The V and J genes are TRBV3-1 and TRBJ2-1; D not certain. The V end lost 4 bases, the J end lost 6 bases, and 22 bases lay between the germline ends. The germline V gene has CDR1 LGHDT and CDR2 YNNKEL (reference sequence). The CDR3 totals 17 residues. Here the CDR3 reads CASSRGTSRRIPNEQFF. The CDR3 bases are TGTGCCAGCAGCCGGGGAACCTCACGACGGATCCCCAATGAGCAGTTCTTC.

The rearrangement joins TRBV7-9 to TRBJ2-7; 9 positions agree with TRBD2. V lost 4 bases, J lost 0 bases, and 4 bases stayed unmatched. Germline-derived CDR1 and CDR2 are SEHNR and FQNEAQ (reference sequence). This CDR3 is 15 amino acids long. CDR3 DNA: TGTGCCAGCAGCTCAGCGGGAGGCCCCTCCTACGAGCAGTACTTC. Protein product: CASSSAGGPSYEQYF.

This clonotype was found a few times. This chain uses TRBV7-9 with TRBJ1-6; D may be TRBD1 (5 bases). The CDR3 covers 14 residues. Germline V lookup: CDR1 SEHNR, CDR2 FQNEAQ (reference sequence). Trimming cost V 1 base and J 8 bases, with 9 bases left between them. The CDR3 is CASSLGGGDSPLHF. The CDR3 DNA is TGTGCCAGCAGCTTAGGGGGGGGTGATTCACCCCTCCACTTT.

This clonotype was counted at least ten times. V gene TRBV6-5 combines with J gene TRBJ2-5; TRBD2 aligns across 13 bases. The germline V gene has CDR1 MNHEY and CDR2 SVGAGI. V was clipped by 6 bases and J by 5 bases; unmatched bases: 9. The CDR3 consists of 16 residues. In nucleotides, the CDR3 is TGTGCCAGCAGAGCCGGGACTAGCGGGATAACCGAGACCCAGTACTTC. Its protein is CASRAGTSGITETQYF.

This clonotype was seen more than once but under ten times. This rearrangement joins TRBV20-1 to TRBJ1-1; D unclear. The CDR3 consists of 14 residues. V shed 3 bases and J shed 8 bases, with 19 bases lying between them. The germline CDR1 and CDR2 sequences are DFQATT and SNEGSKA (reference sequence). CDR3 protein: CSARGLGSGVEAFF. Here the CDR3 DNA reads TGCAGTGCTAGGGGATTAGGTAGCGGAGTAGAAGCTTTCTTT.

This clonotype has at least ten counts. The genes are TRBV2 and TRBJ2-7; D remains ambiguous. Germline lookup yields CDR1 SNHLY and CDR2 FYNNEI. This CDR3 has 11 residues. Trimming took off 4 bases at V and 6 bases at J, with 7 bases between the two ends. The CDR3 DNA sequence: TGTGCCAGCAGTGTAGGTGGCGAGCAGTACTTC. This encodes CASSVGGEQYF. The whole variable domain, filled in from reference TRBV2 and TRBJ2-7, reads EPEVTQTPSHQVTQMGQEVILRCVPISNHLYFYWYRQILGQKVEFLVSFYNNEISEKSEIFDDQFSVERPDGSNFTLKIRSTKLEDSAMYFCASSVGGEQYFGPGTRLTVT.

For the CDR3, the DNA is TGCGCCAGCAGCTCTTCGGGACTCTACAATGAGCAGTTCTTC. It encodes CASSSSGLYNEQFF. The chain couples TRBV5-1 to TRBJ2-1; weak D call: TRBD2 (6 bases). Between the trimmed V and J ends, which lost 3 bases and 3 bases, there was a span of 10 bases. The CDR3 extends over 14 amino acids. Germline V gives CDR1 SGHRS, CDR2 YFSETQ. Full variable domain (rest looked up from reference TRBV5-1 and TRBJ2-1): KAGVTQTPRYLIKTRGQQVTLSCSPISGHRSVSWYQQTPGQGLQFLFEYFSETQRNKGNFPGRFSGRQFSNSRSEMNVSTLELGDSALYLCASSSSGLYNEQFFGPGTRLTVL.

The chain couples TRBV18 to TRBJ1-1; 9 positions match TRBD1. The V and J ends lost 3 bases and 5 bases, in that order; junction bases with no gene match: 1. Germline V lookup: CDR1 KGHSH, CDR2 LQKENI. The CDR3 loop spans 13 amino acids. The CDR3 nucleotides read TGTGCCAGCTCACCGACAGGGGGGACTGAAGCTTTCTTT. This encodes CASSPTGGTEAFF.

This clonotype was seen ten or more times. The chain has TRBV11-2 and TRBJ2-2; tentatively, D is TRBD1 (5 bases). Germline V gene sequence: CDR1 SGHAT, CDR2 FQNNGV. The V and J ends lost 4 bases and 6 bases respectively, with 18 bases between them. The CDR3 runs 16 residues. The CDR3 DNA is TGTGCCAGCAGCTACCAGGGAAGTAATTTCCCCGGGGAGCTGTTTTTT. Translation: CASSYQGSNFPGELFF.

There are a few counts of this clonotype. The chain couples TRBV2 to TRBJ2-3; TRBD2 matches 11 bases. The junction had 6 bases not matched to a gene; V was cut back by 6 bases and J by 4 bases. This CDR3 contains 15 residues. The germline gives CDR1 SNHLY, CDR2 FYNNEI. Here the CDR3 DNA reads TGTGCCAGCAGAAGACTAGCGGGATGGTCAGATACGCAGTATTTT. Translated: CASRRLAGWSDTQYF.

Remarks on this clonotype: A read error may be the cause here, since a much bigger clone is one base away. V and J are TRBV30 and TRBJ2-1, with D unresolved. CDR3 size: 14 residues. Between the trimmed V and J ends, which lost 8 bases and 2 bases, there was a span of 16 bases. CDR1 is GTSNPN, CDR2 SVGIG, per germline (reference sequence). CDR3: CAGDWWNTYNEQFF. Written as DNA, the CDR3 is TGTGCCGGGGATTGGTGGAATACCTACAATGAGCAGTTCTTC.

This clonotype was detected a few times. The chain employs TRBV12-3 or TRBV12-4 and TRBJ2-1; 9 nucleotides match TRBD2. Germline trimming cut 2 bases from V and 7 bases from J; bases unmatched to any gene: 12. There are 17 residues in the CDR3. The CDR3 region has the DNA TGTGCCAGCAGTTTATACGCGGGGCTAGCGGGAAGAAATGAGCAGTTCTTC. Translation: CASSLYAGLAGRNEQFF.

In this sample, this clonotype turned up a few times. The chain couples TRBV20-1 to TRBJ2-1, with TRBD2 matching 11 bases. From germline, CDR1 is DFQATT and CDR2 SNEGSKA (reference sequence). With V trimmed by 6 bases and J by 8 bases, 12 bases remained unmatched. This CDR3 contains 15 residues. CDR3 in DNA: TGCAGTGCGACCCTAACTAGCGGGAGACTGGATGAGCAGTTCTTC. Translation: CSATLTSGRLDEQFF.

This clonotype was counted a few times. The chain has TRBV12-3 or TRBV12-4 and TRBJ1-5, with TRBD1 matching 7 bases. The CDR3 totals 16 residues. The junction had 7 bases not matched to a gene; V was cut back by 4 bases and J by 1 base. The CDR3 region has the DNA TGTGCCAGCAGTTGGGAAGGGGGCAGAAGCAATCAGCCCCAGCATTTT. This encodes CASSWEGGRSNQPQHF.